This T cell receptor (beta chain) stems from a study of control samples from healthy donors and cancer patients. This table comes from immunoSEQ multiplex PCR, and its TCRdb copy is limited to in-frame clones, with some not included. The data contain 55,000 to 85,000 clones, roughly 86% of them singletons. Looked up from germline, CDR1 is SSHAT and CDR2 is FNYEAQ (reference sequence). This CDR3 region has 14 residues. Deletions cut 1 base from V and 6 bases from J, with 13 bases between. The clonotype comes from a man in his sixties with lung cancer. The specimen was PBMCs. The rearrangement uses TRBV7-7 and TRBJ2-7, with D possibly being TRBD1 (6 bases). CDR3 coding DNA: TGTGCCAGCAGCTTAGGAGGGGGAACGAGCGAGCAGTACTTC. Its translation: CASSLGGGTSEQYF.